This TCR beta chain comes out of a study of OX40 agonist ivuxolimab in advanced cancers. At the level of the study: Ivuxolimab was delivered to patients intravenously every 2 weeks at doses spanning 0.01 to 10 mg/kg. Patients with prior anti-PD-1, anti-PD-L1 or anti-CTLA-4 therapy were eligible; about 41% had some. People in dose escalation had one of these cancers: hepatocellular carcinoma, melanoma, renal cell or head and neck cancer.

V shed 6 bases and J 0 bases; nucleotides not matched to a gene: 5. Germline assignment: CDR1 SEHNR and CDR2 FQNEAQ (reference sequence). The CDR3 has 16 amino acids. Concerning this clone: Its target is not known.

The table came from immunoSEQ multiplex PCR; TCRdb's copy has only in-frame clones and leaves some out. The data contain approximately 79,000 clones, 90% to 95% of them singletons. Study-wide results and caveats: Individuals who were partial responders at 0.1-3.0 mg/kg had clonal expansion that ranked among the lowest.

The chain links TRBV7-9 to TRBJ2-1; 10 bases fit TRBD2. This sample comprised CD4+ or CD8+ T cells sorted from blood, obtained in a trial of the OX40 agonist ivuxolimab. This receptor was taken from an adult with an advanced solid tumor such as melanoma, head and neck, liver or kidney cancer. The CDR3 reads CASRPLAGVSYNEQFF. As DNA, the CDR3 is TGTGCCAGCAGACCTCTAGCGGGGGTCTCCTACAATGAGCAGTTCTTC.